A single count supports the clone carrying this TCR beta chain. Prior autoimmune disease or systemic immunosuppression barred patients. This entry is derived from a study of OX40 agonist ivuxolimab in advanced cancers. Germline CDR1 MNHEY, CDR2 SMNVEV (reference sequence). CDR3 size: 13 residues. V shed 7 bases and J shed 4 bases, with 13 bases lying between them. The assay was immunoSEQ multiplex PCR, and TCRdb's table has in-frame clones only and misses some. The sample carries tens of thousands of clones, 80% to 95% recorded once. Source: CD4+ or CD8+ T cells sorted from blood, taken in a trial of the OX40 agonist ivuxolimab. V gene TRBV27 combines with J gene TRBJ2-5; unclear D gene. This TCR derives from an adult with an advanced solid tumor such as melanoma, head and neck, liver or kidney cancer. The CDR3 nucleotides read TGTGCCAGCACCTCCATACAAGGAGAGACCCAGTACTTC. Amino acids: CASTSIQGETQYF.